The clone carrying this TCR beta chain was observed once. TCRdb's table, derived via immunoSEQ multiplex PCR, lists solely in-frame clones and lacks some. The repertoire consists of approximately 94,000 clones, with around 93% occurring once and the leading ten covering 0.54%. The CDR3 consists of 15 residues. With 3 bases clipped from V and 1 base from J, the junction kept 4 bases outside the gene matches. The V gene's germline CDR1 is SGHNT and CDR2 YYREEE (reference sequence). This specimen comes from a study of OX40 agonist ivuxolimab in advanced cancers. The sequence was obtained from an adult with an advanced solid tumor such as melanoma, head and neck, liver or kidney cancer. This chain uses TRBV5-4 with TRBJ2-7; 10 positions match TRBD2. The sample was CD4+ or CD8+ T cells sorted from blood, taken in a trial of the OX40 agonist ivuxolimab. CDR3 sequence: CASSSRTSGSYEQYF. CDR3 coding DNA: TGTGCCAGCAGCTCAAGGACTAGCGGATCCTACGAGCAGTACTTC.